These T cell receptor beta chains were read from a single sample in a study of T cells in Graves' hyperthyroidism and ophthalmopathy. MiXCR, run by TCRdb on the multiplex PCR reads, gives a single entry per CDR3 protein. Among under 350,000 distinct CDR3 sequences, more than 15% were seen once, and the ten largest hold about 51%. The sample was blood. These receptors came from a woman aged 55-70 years with Graves' ophthalmopathy. Both conserved end residues are part of each CDR3. D genes are given only for firm matches. Clone sizes are given selectively: once, few, many, or a class where the clone is expanded.

many,TRBV6-6,-,TRBJ2-7,TGTGCCAGCAGTTACGTCGGCAGGGTCTACGAGCAGTACTTC,CASSYVGRVYEQYF
many,TRBV28,-,TRBJ1-2,TGTGCCAGCAAACCCCCCGGACATTCTAACTATGGCTACACCTTC,CASKPPGHSNYGYTF
-,TRBV15,-,TRBJ2-1,TGTGCCACCAGCAGAGCTAGCGATTCCTACAATGAGCAGTTCTTC,CATSRASDSYNEQFF
many,TRBV5-1,TRBD1,TRBJ2-7,TGCGCCAGCAGCTCCGGGACAGGGCTCTACGAGCAGTACTTC,CASSSGTGLYEQYF
-,TRBV10-3,TRBD1,TRBJ1-2,TGTGCCATCGGGACAGGGGCTTTGTTGTCCTATGGCTACACCTTC,CAIGTGALLSYGYTF
-,TRBV12-5,TRBD2,TRBJ2-7,TGTGCTAGTGGTTTGGTCCTAGCGGGAGTGGGCGAGCAGTACTTC,CASGLVLAGVGEQYF
many,TRBV6-1,TRBD1,TRBJ1-1,TGTGCCAGCAAACTGGACAGGATAGGCACTGAAGCTTTCTTT,CASKLDRIGTEAFF
few,TRBV7-2,-,TRBJ2-2,TGTGCCAGCAGCTTCTCTTCGAGTCGGTTGTCCGGGGAGCTGTTTTTT,CASSFSSSRLSGELFF
many,TRBV4-2,TRBD1,TRBJ1-1,TGTGCCAGCAGCCGACAGGGGAACGTTGCTGAAGCTTTCTTT,CASSRQGNVAEAFF
many,TRBV7-2,-,TRBJ1-2,TGTGCCAGCAGCCCCGGACCTAATTCTGGTGGCTACACCTTC,CASSPGPNSGGYTF
-,TRBV12-5,TRBD1,TRBJ2-7,TGTGCTAGTGGTCAAGGGACAGGGGGCGACGAGCAGTACTTC,CASGQGTGGDEQYF
many,TRBV5-1,-,TRBJ1-1,TGCGCCAGCAGCTTGGAAACAGGGCGGGCTGAAGCTTTCTTT,CASSLETGRAEAFF
many,TRBV7-3,-,TRBJ2-1,TGTGCCAGCAGCCCTGGTGGGGTTGGCAATGAGCAGTTCTTC,CASSPGGVGNEQFF
many,TRBV27,TRBD1,TRBJ1-6,TGTGCCAGCAGACCCGGGACAGGGGATTCACCCCTCCACTTT,CASRPGTGDSPLHF
-,TRBV18,-,TRBJ2-1,TGTGCCAGCCCACCATCGGGCTCCTACAATGAGCAGTTCTTC,CASPPSGSYNEQFF
-,TRBV20-1,TRBD1,TRBJ2-5,TGCAGTGCTACCGGCGGTCAGGGGGCCGAAGAGACCCAGTACTTC,CSATGGQGAEETQYF
-,TRBV6-1,-,TRBJ1-2,TGTGCCAGCCTTAGACAGGACTATGGCTACACCTTC,CASLRQDYGYTF
few,TRBV7-2,-,TRBJ1-5,TGTGCCAGCAGCTTACAGCCGCTGGAGCCCCAGCATTTT,CASSLQPLEPQHF
many,TRBV19,TRBD2,TRBJ2-1,TGTGCCAGTAGTATCGCGGGGGTGACGTACAATGAGCAGTTCTTC,CASSIAGVTYNEQFF
many,TRBV9,TRBD1,TRBJ1-2,TGTGCCAGCAGCGACCAACTCTGGACAGGGGATGGCTACACCTTC,CASSDQLWTGDGYTF
-,TRBV6-1,-,TRBJ1-6,TGTGCCATCTCTAAGAACGGGGGCAATTCACCCCTCCACTTT,CAISKNGGNSPLHF
-,TRBV7-6,-,TRBJ1-6,TGTGCCAGCAGCGAAGGACGGGGGGATAATTCACCCCTCCACTTT,CASSEGRGDNSPLHF
-,TRBV20-1,-,TRBJ2-3,TGCAGTGCTAGAGTAGGGCCAGATACGCAGTATTTT,CSARVGPDTQYF
many,TRBV28,TRBD1,TRBJ1-5,TGTGCCAGCAGTCTGAGGACAGGGGCACATCAGCCCCAGCATTTT,CASSLRTGAHQPQHF
-,TRBV6-5,-,TRBJ2-6,TGTGCCAGCAGTTACTGGGCAGGCGACGTCTCTGGGGCCAACGTCCTGACTTTC,CASSYWAGDVSGANVLTF
few,TRBV2,-,TRBJ2-2,TGTGCCAGCGGCCTAAGGAACACCGGGGAGCTGTTTTTT,CASGLRNTGELFF
-,TRBV6-1,-,TRBJ2-6,TGTGCCAGCACCCCCGGCAGGCCGTTAGCGGCCTCTGGGGCCAACGTCCTGACTTTC,CASTPGRPLAASGANVLTF
many,TRBV5-1,-,TRBJ2-3,TGCGCCAGCAGCCCGGGACGGCCCACGAGCACAGATACGCAGTATTTT,CASSPGRPTSTDTQYF
many,TRBV5-1,-,TRBJ2-3,TGCGCCAGCAGCCTGACCTTGCGTTCACGCCACGATACGCAGTATTTT,CASSLTLRSRHDTQYF
-,TRBV12-5,-,TRBJ2-3,TGTGCTAGTGGACAGGGCCACTTAATGCAGTATTTT,CASGQGHLMQYF
few,TRBV6-1,-,TRBJ2-3,TGTGCCAGCAGGGACCAGGGGACCCACACAGATACGCAGTATTTT,CASRDQGTHTDTQYF
many,TRBV9,-,TRBJ2-2,TGTGCCAGCAGCCCTTCCTTCGGCGAACGGGAGCTGTTTTTT,CASSPSFGERELFF
-,TRBV6-1,TRBD2,TRBJ2-1,TGTGCCAGCAGTACCCAAGCGGGGGGGCAGCTCTGGAATGAGCAGTTCTTC,CASSTQAGGQLWNEQFF
many,TRBV4-1,-,TRBJ2-5,TGCGCCAGCAGCCAATTACCGAATCGGGAAGAGACCCAGTACTTC,CASSQLPNREETQYF
few,TRBV10-3,-,TRBJ1-2,TGTGCCATCAGTGAGGGTACGGAGGGCTACACCTTC,CAISEGTEGYTF
few,TRBV20-1,-,TRBJ2-7,TGCAGTGCTACCGGACAGTCCGACGAGCAGTACTTC,CSATGQSDEQYF
many,TRBV11-2,-,TRBJ2-3,TGTGCCAGCAGCTTAGACCGGGGGCGGGGAGGGAGGGATACGCAGTATTTT,CASSLDRGRGGRDTQYF
many,TRBV19,TRBD1,TRBJ1-1,TGTGCCAGTAGTATACAGGGGGCGGGCACTGAAGCTTTCTTT,CASSIQGAGTEAFF
many,TRBV7-2,-,TRBJ2-1,TGTGCCAGCAGCCCTTACCGGGGAACCTACAATGAGCAGTTCTTC,CASSPYRGTYNEQFF
-,TRBV2,-,TRBJ2-5,TGTGCCACTGGGCGGGGAGAGACCCAGTACTTC,CATGRGETQYF
-,TRBV7-2,TRBD1,TRBJ2-7,TGTCCCAGCAGCCAGAGGACAGGGGGCAACGAGCAGTACTTC,CPSSQRTGGNEQYF
many,TRBV19,TRBD1,TRBJ1-1,TGTGCCAGTAGTCAACAGGGGGCTAGAACTGAAGCTTTCTTT,CASSQQGARTEAFF
few,TRBV28,TRBD1,TRBJ1-2,TGTGCCAGCAGTTCTGAGGGCGGGGACAGGGGGGATGGCTACACCTTC,CASSSEGGDRGDGYTF
few,TRBV5-1,-,TRBJ2-1,TGCGCCAGCAGCTCGAACCGAAAGGAGAATGAGCAGTTCTTC,CASSSNRKENEQFF
-,TRBV3-1,-,TRBJ1-2,TGTGCCAGCGGGACTCAAGGCGGCTACACCTTC,CASGTQGGYTF
few,TRBV6-1,TRBD1,TRBJ2-2,TGTGCCAGCAGTCTAGACAGGGGGCCCGGGGAGCTGTTTTTT,CASSLDRGPGELFF
-,TRBV10-3,-,TRBJ2-5,TGTGCCATCAGTGAGCCCAGCCAAGAGACCCAGTACTTC,CAISEPSQETQYF
-,TRBV4-2,-,TRBJ1-3,TGTGCCAGCAGCCAAGAGCAAACAGGGTGGGGAAACACCATATATTTT,CASSQEQTGWGNTIYF
many,TRBV10-3,-,TRBJ1-2,TGTGCCATCAGTGAGCAAGCAGGGACCTATGGCTACACCTTC,CAISEQAGTYGYTF